Below, 10 T cell receptor beta chains from the same sample are listed, as sequenced in a study of blood T cell repertoires in COVID-19. Here immunoSEQ multiplex PCR was the method, and the copy in TCRdb shows in-frame clones only, minus some. The sample records about 92,000 clones, roughly 89% being singletons. Sequenced input: peripheral blood. These receptors originate from a woman aged 55 to 70 with COVID-19, enrolled during active disease.

The gene calls are TRBV28 and TRBJ2-1; maybe TRBD2 (6 bases). There are 16 residues in the CDR3. With 3 bases removed from V and 4 bases from J, the gap between germline ends came to 16 bases. Germline assignment: CDR1 MDHEN and CDR2 SYDVKM. CDR3 DNA: TGTGCCAGCAGTTTCCAACTAGCCCAGTCTTACAATGAGCAGTTCTTC. Its protein is CASSFQLAQSYNEQFF.

This clone was seen only once. V is TRBV21-1 and J is TRBJ1-2. TRBV21-1 is an annotated pseudogene. This CDR3 has 15 amino acids. CDR3 protein: CASSSREGTDYGYTF. Written as DNA, the CDR3 is TGTGCCAGCAGCTCCCGGGAGGGGACGGACTATGGCTACACCTTC.

The V gene is TRBV21-1, the J gene TRBJ1-1; no check of the table's D call, TRBD1, against the DNA was made. TRBV21-1 constitutes a pseudogene. This CDR3 spans 12 amino acids. CDR3 nucleotides: TGTGCCAGCAACAGGGGGAACACTGAAGCTTTCTTT. This translates into CASNRGNTEAFF.

This clone came up a few times. The V and J genes are TRBV7-2 and TRBJ2-7; possibly TRBD2 for D (7 bases). The CDR3 is 15 residues long. Germline V CDR1 and CDR2: SGHTA, FQGNSA. The V end was cut by 7 bases, the J end by 2 bases, with 18 bases between. CDR3 in DNA: TGTGCCAGCACCGCCGGGGGGCAGGTAACCTACGAGCAGTACTTC. It codes for CASTAGGQVTYEQYF.

V gene TRBV19 combines with J gene TRBJ1-2; 9 bases are a match to TRBD1. Germline assignment: CDR1 LNHDA and CDR2 SQIVND (reference sequence). This CDR3 has 13 amino acids. The J segment lost 2 bases and the V segment lost 10 bases, leaving 5 bases of the junction unmatched. CDR3 coding DNA: TGTGCCACCCACAGGGGGCAGAACTATGGCTACACCTTC. Translated: CATHRGQNYGYTF.

This clone was observed once. The J gene is TRBJ2-5, the V gene TRBV19; TRBD1 matches at 8 bases. V lost 3 bases, J lost 2 bases, and 5 bases stayed unmatched. The CDR3 sequence is 15 residues long. Germline CDR1 is LNHDA and CDR2 is SQIVND (reference sequence). DNA for the CDR3: TGTGCCAGTAGTATCGGTTACAGGGGGCAAGAGACCCAGTACTTC. Its protein is CASSIGYRGQETQYF.

The J gene is TRBJ1-2, the V gene TRBV11-2; 9 bases line up with TRBD1. This CDR3 has 18 amino acids. After removal of 2 bases from V and 5 bases from J, the junction contained 15 bases not matched to a gene. The germline gives CDR1 SGHAT, CDR2 FQNNGV. The CDR3 spells CASSLRAGQGENLYGYTF. Written as DNA, the CDR3 is TGTGCCAGCAGCTTACGGGCGGGACAGGGTGAAAATTTATATGGCTACACCTTC.

The V and J genes are TRBV7-9 and TRBJ2-4, with TRBD1 matching 8 bases. Trimming took 0 bases from V and 2 from J; bases not matched to a gene: 9. Germline V gene sequence: CDR1 SEHNR, CDR2 FQNEAQ (reference sequence). The CDR3 is 18 residues long. In DNA, the CDR3 is TGTGCCAGCAGCTTAGCCTCAGAATACAGGGGGTCCAAAAACATTCAGTACTTC. Amino acids: CASSLASEYRGSKNIQYF.

This sequence joins TRBV5-1 and TRBJ1-2; D possibly corresponds to TRBD1 (5 bases). The CDR3 totals 15 residues. V lost 0 bases to trimming and J lost 5 bases, with 14 bases between them. Looked up from germline, CDR1 is SGHRS and CDR2 is YFSETQ. For the CDR3, the DNA is TGCGCCAGCAGCTTGGGTGGGGCAGCCTCTTATGGCTACACCTTC. This codes for CASSLGGAASYGYTF. Looking up the rest from reference TRBV5-1 and TRBJ1-2 gives the full variable domain: KAGVTQTPRYLIKTRGQQVTLSCSPISGHRSVSWYQQTPGQGLQFLFEYFSETQRNKGNFPGRFSGRQFSNSRSEMNVSTLELGDSALYLCASSLGGAASYGYTFGSGTRLTVV.

This clone has a single count. This chain links TRBV9 with TRBJ1-6, with a weak D call TRBD1 (5 bases). Germline V gives CDR1 SGDLS, CDR2 YYNGEE. The CDR3 runs to 17 residues. V was shortened by 2 bases and J by 6 bases, with 18 bases between the two germline ends. CDR3 DNA sequence: TGTGCCAGCAGCGTCGGACCATTACAGGCCACTAATTCACCCCTCCACTTT. Amino acids: CASSVGPLQATNSPLHF.